The rows below give T cell receptor beta chains drawn from one sample of a study of blood T cell repertoires in COVID-19. The repertoire was sequenced with immunoSEQ multiplex PCR; TCRdb's copy has only in-frame clones and lacks some. The sample comprises about 100,000 clones, more than 80% of which are singletons, and approximately 4.6% rests with the top ten. Sample: peripheral blood. These receptors were taken from a man older than 75 with COVID-19, enrolled during active disease. CDR3s include the opening cysteine and the closing phenylalanine or tryptophan. The D gene is left open where the match is weak. Clone size appears in some rows only: once, few, many, or a class for an expanded clone.

TRBD1,TRBV5-6,.,TRBJ2-7,CASGRKQGFNEQYF,TGTGCCAGCGGGAGAAAACAGGGGTTCAACGAGCAGTACTTC
.,TRBV6-5,once,TRBJ1-2,CASSPGALTF,TGTGCCAGCAGCCCAGGGGCGCTCACCTTC
TRBD2,TRBV24-1,.,TRBJ2-5,CATSDGTSGRAGVETQYF,TGTGCCACCAGTGATGGGACTAGCGGGAGGGCCGGGGTGGAGACCCAGTACTTC
TRBD1,TRBV13,.,TRBJ1-2,CASSLGPGTETNYGYTF,TGTGCCAGCAGCTTGGGTCCGGGGACAGAGACTAACTATGGCTACACCTTC
TRBD1,TRBV9,.,TRBJ2-5,CASSVIGTGISETQYF,TGTGCCAGCAGCGTAATAGGGACAGGGATTTCAGAGACCCAGTACTTC
.,TRBV27,.,TRBJ1-1,CASRRRPAGVDLNTEAFF,TGTGCCAGCAGACGTCGACCGGCAGGGGTTGATCTGAACACTGAAGCTTTCTTT
.,TRBV28,once,TRBJ1-4,CASNTGSGEKLFF,TGTGCCAGCAATACAGGGTCGGGGGAAAAACTGTTTTTT
.,TRBV6-5,.,TRBJ2-2,CASSFLNTGELFF,TGTGCCAGCAGTTTTCTTAACACCGGGGAGCTGTTTTTT
.,TRBV27,.,TRBJ1-2,CASSSPQRNYGYTF,TGTGCCAGCAGTTCCCCTCAGCGTAACTATGGCTACACCTTC
.,TRBV5-1,.,TRBJ1-4,CASSLRLSGEKLFF,TGCGCCAGCAGCTTGAGATTGTCGGGTGAAAAACTGTTTTTT
TRBD2,TRBV18,.,TRBJ2-5,CASSPMRQGTGLAVSQETQYF,TGTGCCAGCTCACCAATGAGACAGGGCACGGGACTAGCGGTTTCACAAGAGACCCAGTACTTC